The clone carrying this T cell receptor beta chain appeared a single time. The antigen remains unidentified. Germline lookup yields CDR1 GTSNPN and CDR2 SVGIG (reference sequence). V dropped 2 bases and J dropped 2 bases, with 19 bases sitting between them. The CDR3 loop spans 18 amino acids. All patients experienced relapse after autologous stem cell transplantation, and brentuximab vedotin exposure was variable. Sequencing used immunoSEQ multiplex PCR; TCRdb keeps in-frame clones, though not all of them. The sample carries more than 85,000 clones, around 90% recorded once. The sample comes from a study of PD-1 blockade in classical Hodgkin lymphoma. Findings of the study overall: Similar baseline diversity was found in complete responders and newly diagnosed patients. Patients were excluded if nivolumab began under 1 year after ASCT (the autologous transplant). By cycle point C4D1, TCR diversity had risen significantly in CD4+ cells (but not CD8+ cells). Healthy donors were reported to have higher baseline TCR diversity than newly diagnosed patients.

The TCR originated in a human donor with classical Hodgkin lymphoma. The sample here was peripheral blood mononuclear cells (PBMCs), taken before the second cycle of nivolumab. V and J are TRBV30 and TRBJ2-6, with D possibly matching TRBD1 (6 bases). CDR3 sequence (DNA): TGTGCCTGGAGTCTGCCGAGGGGCAGGGGCGCTGGGGCCAACGTCCTGACTTTC. Protein sequence: CAWSLPRGRGAGANVLTF.